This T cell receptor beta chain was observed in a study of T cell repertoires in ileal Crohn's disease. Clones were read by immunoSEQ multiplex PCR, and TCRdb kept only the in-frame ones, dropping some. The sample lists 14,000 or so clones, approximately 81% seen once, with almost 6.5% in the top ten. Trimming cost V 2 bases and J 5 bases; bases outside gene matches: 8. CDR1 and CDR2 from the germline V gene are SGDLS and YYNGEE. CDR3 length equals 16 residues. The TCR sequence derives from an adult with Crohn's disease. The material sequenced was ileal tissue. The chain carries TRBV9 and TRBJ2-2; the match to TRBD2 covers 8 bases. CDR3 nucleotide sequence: TGTGCCAGCAGCGTCGAGGGCGGGAGGCGAACCGGGGAGCTGTTTTTT. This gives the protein CASSVEGGRRTGELFF. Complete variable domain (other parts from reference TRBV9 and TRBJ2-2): DSGVTQTPKHLITATGQRVTLRCSPRSGDLSVYWYQQSLDQGLQFLIQYYNGEERAKGNILERFSAQQFPDLHSELNLSSLELGDSALYFCASSVEGGRRTGELFFGEGSRLTVL.